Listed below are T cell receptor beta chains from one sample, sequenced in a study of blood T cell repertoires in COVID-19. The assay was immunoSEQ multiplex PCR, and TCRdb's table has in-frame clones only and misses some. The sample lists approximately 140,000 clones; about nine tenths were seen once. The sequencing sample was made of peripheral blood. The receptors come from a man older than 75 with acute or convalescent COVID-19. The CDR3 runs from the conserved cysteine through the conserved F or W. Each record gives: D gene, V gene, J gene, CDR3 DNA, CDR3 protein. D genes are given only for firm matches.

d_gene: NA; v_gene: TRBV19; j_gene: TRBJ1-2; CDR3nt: TGTGCCAGTAGTATAGCCCGGGTTGGCTACACCTTC; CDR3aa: CASSIARVGYTF
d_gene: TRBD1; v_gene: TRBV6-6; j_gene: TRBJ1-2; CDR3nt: TGTGCCAGCAGTCGAGGGACAGATATGAGCTATGGCTACACCTTC; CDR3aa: CASSRGTDMSYGYTF
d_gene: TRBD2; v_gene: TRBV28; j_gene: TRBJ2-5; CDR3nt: TGTGCCAGCACCCCTCCGTTTGGCCTAGCGGGAGGAGGGGAGACCCAGTACTTC; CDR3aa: CASTPPFGLAGGGETQYF
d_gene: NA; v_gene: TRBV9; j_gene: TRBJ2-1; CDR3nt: TGTGCCAGCAGCGCTGGGGGGAACCCCTACAATGAGCAGTTCTTC; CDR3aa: CASSAGGNPYNEQFF
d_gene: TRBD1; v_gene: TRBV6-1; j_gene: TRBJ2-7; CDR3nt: TGTGCCAGCAGTGAGGGACAGGTTAACTTC; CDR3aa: CASSEGQVNF
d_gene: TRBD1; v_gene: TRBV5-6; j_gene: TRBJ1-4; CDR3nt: TGTGCCAGCAGCTCACCGGGACAGGATAATGAAAAACTGTTTTTT; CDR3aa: CASSSPGQDNEKLFF
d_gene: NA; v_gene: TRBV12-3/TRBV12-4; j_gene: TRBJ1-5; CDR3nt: TGTGCCAGCAGGAGACAAGACAATCAGCCCCAGCATTTT; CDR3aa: CASRRQDNQPQHF
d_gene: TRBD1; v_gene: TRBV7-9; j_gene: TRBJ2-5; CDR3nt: TGTGCCAGCAGCTTATTGCCCGGGACAGAAGAGACCCAGTACTTC; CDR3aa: CASSLLPGTEETQYF
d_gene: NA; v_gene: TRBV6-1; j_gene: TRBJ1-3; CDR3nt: TGTGCCAGCAGTGAAAATAACTTTGGAAACACCATATATTTT; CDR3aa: CASSENNFGNTIYF
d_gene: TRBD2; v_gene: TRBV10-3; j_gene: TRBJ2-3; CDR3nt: TGTGCCATCAGTGAGTCGGGGACTAGCGGGGGCCCCACAGATACGCAGTATTTT; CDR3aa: CAISESGTSGGPTDTQYF
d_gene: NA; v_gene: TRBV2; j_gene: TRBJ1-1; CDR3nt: TGTGCCAGCAGTCTACAGGGTGGGAACACTGAAGCTTTCTTT; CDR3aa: CASSLQGGNTEAFF
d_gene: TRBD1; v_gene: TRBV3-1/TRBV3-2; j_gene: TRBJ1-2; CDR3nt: TGTGCCAGCAGCTCCCAGGGGGGATCTAACTATGGCTACACCTTC; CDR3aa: CASSSQGGSNYGYTF
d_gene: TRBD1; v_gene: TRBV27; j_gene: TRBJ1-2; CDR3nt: TGTGCCACCAAGAAGATGGGGACAGTAGCTAACTATGGCTACACCTTC; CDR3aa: CATKKMGTVANYGYTF
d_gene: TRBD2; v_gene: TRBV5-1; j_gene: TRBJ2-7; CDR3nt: TGCGCCAGCAGCTTGGTCGGGGGGGGCGAGCAGTACTTC; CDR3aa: CASSLVGGGEQYF
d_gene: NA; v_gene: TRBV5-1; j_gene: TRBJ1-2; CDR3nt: TGCGCCAGCAGCCCCCGGGACACAGGTTTAGCGGGCTACACCTTC; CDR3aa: CASSPRDTGLAGYTF
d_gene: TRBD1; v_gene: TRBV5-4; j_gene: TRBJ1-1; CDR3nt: TGTGCCAGCAGCTTGGCGGGACAGGGAATCTCTGAAGCTTTCTTT; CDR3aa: CASSLAGQGISEAFF
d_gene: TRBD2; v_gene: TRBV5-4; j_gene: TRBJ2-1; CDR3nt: TGTGCCAGCAGCTTAGACCCTAGCGGGAGCTATGAGCAGTTCTTC; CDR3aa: CASSLDPSGSYEQFF
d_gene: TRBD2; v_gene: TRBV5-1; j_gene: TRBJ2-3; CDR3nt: TGCGCCAGCAGCGCCGATTCGGGGGGGACAGATACGCAGTATTTT; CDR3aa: CASSADSGGTDTQYF
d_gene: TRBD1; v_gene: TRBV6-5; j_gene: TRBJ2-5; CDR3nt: TGTGCCAGCAGCCCGACAGGGATGGAGACCCAGTACTTC; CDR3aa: CASSPTGMETQYF
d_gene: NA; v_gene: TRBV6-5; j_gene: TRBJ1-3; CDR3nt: TGTGCCAGCAGTTCACCCAGCCTCACTGGGAGCACCATATATTTT; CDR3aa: CASSSPSLTGSTIYF
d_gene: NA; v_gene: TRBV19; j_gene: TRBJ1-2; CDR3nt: TGTGCCAGTAGTCTGGGGGTTGGGGGCCGCTTCGCTGGCTACACCTTC; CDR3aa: CASSLGVGGRFAGYTF